The 19 T cell receptor beta chains presented below share a single source sample, sequenced in a study of type 1 regulatory T cells. The antigens these receptors bind are not known. MiXCR, applied by TCRdb to the reads, yields one record per CDR3 protein. This table has about 42,000 distinct CDR3 sequences, 9% to 15% appearing once. What was sequenced was cultured non-Tr1 T cells, either the whole culture or a sorted T cell fraction (not recorded which). These receptors all stem from a human donor in good health.

This clonotype was counted ten times or more. The chain recombines TRBV7-2 with TRBJ2-1; D may be TRBD1 (5 bases). Germline V CDR1 and CDR2: SGHTA, FQGNSA. The V end was cut by 2 bases, the J end by 12 bases, with 14 bases between. CDR3 length: 13 amino acids. The CDR3 DNA sequence: TGTGCCAGCAGCTTAATGGCGTTACAGGCGCAGTTCTTC. Translated, it gives CASSLMALQAQFF.

This clonotype was recorded many times. The J gene is TRBJ2-1, the V gene TRBV12-3 or TRBV12-4; D is unresolved. The CDR3 sequence is 16 residues long. V was trimmed by 5 bases and J by 0 bases, leaving 14 bases between them. CDR3 sequence (DNA): TGTGCCAGCAGTCAACATGGGGAACCCTCCTACAATGAGCAGTTCTTC. As protein: CASSQHGEPSYNEQFF.

About this clonotype: The junction differs from germline at one of its ends, possibly a read error. J is TRBJ1-2 and V is TRBV18; D not certain. The germline CDR1 and CDR2 sequences are KGHSH and LQKENI. The CDR3 covers 13 residues. CDR3 amino acids: CANSPSGDYGYTF. The CDR3 bases are TGTGCCAACTCACCGTCGGGAGACTATGGCTACACCTTC.

The chain joins TRBV5-1 to TRBJ2-1; TRBD2 agrees at 11 bases. The CDR3 has 15 amino acids. Losses at the gene ends were 4 bases for V and 7 bases for J; bases not matched to a gene: 7. Germline lookup yields CDR1 SGHRS and CDR2 YFSETQ. In DNA, the CDR3 is TGCGCCAGCAGCCCGACTAGCGGGAACTGGAATGAGCAGTTCTTC. Its translation is CASSPTSGNWNEQFF.

This clonotype was observed many times. V gene TRBV7-8 combines with J gene TRBJ2-5; D may be TRBD2 (6 bases). Deletions cut 2 bases from V and 5 bases from J, with 9 bases between. The CDR3 covers 13 residues. Germline V gene lookup returns CDR1 SGHVS and CDR2 FQNEAQ. Written as DNA, the CDR3 is TGTGCCAGCAGCTTATGGGGGGACGAGACCCAGTACTTC. It yields the protein CASSLWGDETQYF.

The table lists this clonotype with many counts. The chain joins TRBV30 to TRBJ2-5; D not resolved. Per germline, CDR1 GTSNPN and CDR2 SVGIG (reference sequence). CDR3 length equals 12 residues. V was shortened by 5 bases and J by 5 bases, with 12 bases between the two germline ends. CDR3 DNA: TGTGCCTGGGTATCAGACGGGGAGACCCAGTACTTC. Amino acids: CAWVSDGETQYF.

This clonotype has at least ten counts. The chain employs TRBV15 and TRBJ1-2; weak D call: TRBD1 (5 bases). The CDR3 totals 14 residues. The V gene's germline CDR1 is LNHNV and CDR2 YYDKDF (reference sequence). V was cut by 1 base and J by 5 bases, with 11 bases left in between. The DNA of the CDR3 is TGTGCCACCAGCAGAGCAGGGCAGGGTTATGGCTACACCTTC. The encoded protein is CATSRAGQGYGYTF.

The rearrangement links TRBV20-1 to TRBJ1-1, with unresolved D. The CDR3 totals 14 residues. Trimming took off 4 bases at V and 0 bases at J, with 12 bases between the two ends. In germline, CDR1 is DFQATT, CDR2 SNEGSKA (reference sequence). CDR3 DNA sequence: TGCAGTGCTACACGGGCGGGCCTGAACACTGAAGCTTTCTTT. It yields the protein CSATRAGLNTEAFF.

The table lists this clonotype with a few counts. V and J are TRBV7-9 and TRBJ2-5, with a possible D match to TRBD2 (6 bases). Germline V gene data show CDR1 as SEHNR and CDR2 as FQNEAQ (reference sequence). Trimming took off 8 bases at V and 4 bases at J, with 11 bases between the two ends. There are 12 residues in the CDR3. The CDR3 DNA reads TGTGCCAGCCGGCAGGAGGGAGAGACCCAGTACTTC. Translating gives CASRQEGETQYF.

The V and J genes are TRBV7-2 and TRBJ2-7; D perhaps matches TRBD2 (6 bases). This CDR3 spans 15 amino acids. V lost 5 bases, J lost 2 bases, and 16 bases lay in between. Germline values: CDR1 SGHTA, CDR2 FQGNSA. As DNA, the CDR3 is TGTGCCAGCAGCAATCCGGGACTGCACCCCTACGAGCAGTACTTC. Amino acids: CASSNPGLHPYEQYF.

This clonotype turned up a few times. V gene TRBV15 combines with J gene TRBJ1-1; the D gene is possibly TRBD1 (6 bases). The ends were cut back, 1 base at V and 2 bases at J, with 8 bases in the middle. From germline, CDR1 is LNHNV and CDR2 YYDKDF (reference sequence). The CDR3 covers 14 residues. The CDR3, as DNA: TGTGCCACCAGCAGAGGGGACACCAACACTGAAGCTTTCTTT. This encodes CATSRGDTNTEAFF.

This clonotype was detected a few times. Sequence at one end of the junction differs from germline and may be a read error. The DNA of the CDR3 is TGTGTCAGCACGCGGGACCGCCCGAACACCGGGGAGCTGTTTTTT. It yields the protein CVSTRDRPNTGELFF. The rearrangement uses TRBV2 and TRBJ2-2, with D maybe TRBD2 (6 bases). The CDR3 sequence is 15 residues long. The germline V gene has CDR1 SNHLY and CDR2 FYNNEI. Combining the CDR3 with reference TRBV2 and TRBJ2-2 gives the whole variable domain EPEVTQTPSHQVTQMGQEVILRCVPISNHLYFYWYRQILGQKVEFLVSFYNNEISEKSEIFDDQFSVERPDGSNFTLKIRSTKLEDSAMYFCVSTRDRPNTGELFFGEGSRLTVL.

This clonotype has just a few counts. This chain joins TRBV7-9 and TRBJ2-1; 9 bases line up with TRBD1. The germline V gene encodes CDR1 SEHNR and CDR2 FQNEAQ (reference sequence). With V trimmed by 3 bases and J by 4 bases, 7 bases remained unmatched. The CDR3 has 16 amino acids. For the CDR3, the DNA is TGTGCCAGCAGCTTTAGTCGAGGACAGGGGTACAATGAGCAGTTCTTC. This codes for CASSFSRGQGYNEQFF.

About this clonotype: A read error may account for a junction end that differs from germline. The chain couples TRBV5-8 to TRBJ1-2; tentatively, D is TRBD1 (6 bases). This CDR3 is built from 13 residues. Germline V lookup: CDR1 SGHTS, CDR2 YDEGEE. This chain's CDR3 is CASSLGAANGYTF. DNA of the CDR3: TGCGCCAGCAGCTTGGGGGCAGCTAATGGCTACACCTTC.

This clonotype has a count of ten or more. This sequence joins TRBV7-2 and TRBJ2-1; 8 bases fit TRBD1. Germline V lookup: CDR1 SGHTA, CDR2 FQGNSA. Trimming took 5 bases from V and 0 from J; bases not matched to a gene: 6. The CDR3 runs to 16 residues. DNA of the CDR3: TGTGCCAGCAGCCCCCACAGGGGGAACTCCTACAATGAGCAGTTCTTC. As protein: CASSPHRGNSYNEQFF.

V is TRBV18 and J is TRBJ2-7, with D perhaps given as TRBD1 or TRBD2 (5 bases each). The CDR3 totals 13 residues. Germline assignment: CDR1 KGHSH and CDR2 LQKENI. Trimming shortened V by 3 bases and J by 6 bases, and 12 bases separated the two germline ends. In nucleotides, the CDR3 is TGTGCCAGCTCACCTGGGGGAGCTGGCGAGCAGTACTTC. Its translation is CASSPGGAGEQYF.

This clonotype was counted ten times or more. This sequence joins TRBV24-1 and TRBJ1-5; D possibly corresponds to TRBD1 (5 bases). The length of the CDR3 is 16 residues. The V and J ends lost 5 bases and 4 bases respectively, with 17 bases between them. The germline V gene has CDR1 KGHDR and CDR2 SFDVKD. The CDR3 DNA is TGTGCCACCAGTGCCCCAGGGAGCGGAGCTAATCAGCCCCAGCATTTT. This sequence encodes CATSAPGSGANQPQHF.

This clonotype was recorded at least ten times. This rearrangement joins TRBV7-2 to TRBJ2-7, with D hard to call. Germline CDR1 reads SGHTA; CDR2 reads FQGNSA. The germline V and J ends were trimmed by 3 bases and 10 bases, with 13 bases remaining between them. The CDR3 is 12 residues long. The CDR3 DNA follows: TGTGCCAGCAGCTTGCCGAACCTAGGACAGTACTTC. It translates to CASSLPNLGQYF.

In this sample, this clonotype turned up many times. This chain connects TRBV6-2 or TRBV6-3 to TRBJ2-7; 7 bases align to TRBD2. Trimming cost V 6 bases and J 2 bases; bases outside gene matches: 4. This CDR3 is built from 13 residues. The V gene's germline CDR1 is MNHEY and CDR2 SVGEGT. CDR3 bases: TGTGCCAGCAGACCCAGCGGGACCTACGAGCAGTACTTC. This codes for CASRPSGTYEQYF.